Below are 17 T cell receptor beta chains sequenced from a single sample in a study of T cell repertoires in cytomegalovirus infection. TCRdb reprocessed the reads via MiXCR and lists one record per CDR3 protein. Of some 700,000 distinct CDR3 sequences listed, about a third were seen once; the top ten hold around 2.6%. The specimen sequenced was PBMCs. All receptors derive from a human donor in good health (CMV status not recorded). Some clones in this sample may be carry-over from other donors' samples.

This CDR3 is CASSDTGRRNQPQHF. CDR3 nucleotides: TGTGCCAGTAGTGATACAGGGCGGCGCAATCAGCCCCAGCATTTT. V and J are TRBV19 and TRBJ1-5; D is perhaps TRBD1 (6 bases). The CDR3 spans 15 residues. The V gene's germline CDR1 is LNHDA and CDR2 SQIVND (reference sequence). V was trimmed by 5 bases and J by 2 bases, leaving 13 bases between them. The variable domain in full, with the rest retrieved from reference TRBV19 and TRBJ1-5, is DGGITQSPKYLFRKEGQNVTLSCEQNLNHDAMYWYRQDPGQGLRLIYYSQIVNDFQKGDIAEGYSVSREKKESFPLTVTSAQKNPTAFYLCASSDTGRRNQPQHFGDGTRLSIL.

In this sample, this clonotype turned up a few times. The chain joins TRBV19 to TRBJ1-2; D is perhaps TRBD1 (6 bases). There are 16 residues in the CDR3. Germline V gene sequence: CDR1 LNHDA, CDR2 SQIVND (reference sequence). V was cut by 4 bases and J by 8 bases, with 23 bases left in between. Here the CDR3 reads CASSKVKTGRSVGYTF. For the CDR3, the DNA is TGTGCCAGTAGTAAGGTAAAAACAGGGAGAAGTGTCGGCTACACCTTC.

This clonotype was counted once. This chain links TRBV6-6 with TRBJ2-7, with D perhaps matching TRBD2 (6 bases). Trimming cost V 9 bases and J 2 bases, with 17 bases left between them. The CDR3 runs 14 residues. Germline lookup yields CDR1 MNHNY and CDR2 SVGAGI (reference sequence). The chain's CDR3 is CASRGSGLTYEQYF. The CDR3 coding sequence is TGTGCCAGTCGGGGGAGTGGGCTCACCTACGAGCAGTACTTC.

This clonotype was detected only a few times. The chain recombines TRBV20-1 with TRBJ2-1; D uncertain. This CDR3 region has 10 residues. Per the germline V gene, CDR1 is DFQATT and CDR2 is SNEGSKA (reference sequence). V was trimmed by 3 bases and J by 8 bases, leaving 5 bases between them. Written as DNA, the CDR3 is TGCAGTGCTAGCGGGTATGAGCAGTTCTTC. Translating gives CSASGYEQFF.

Details on this clonotype: One base away lies a much larger clone, so this may be a sequencing read error. This rearrangement joins TRBV7-7 to TRBJ2-5, with D hard to call. The CDR3 extends over 14 amino acids. Germline lookup yields CDR1 SSHAT and CDR2 FNYEAQ (reference sequence). CDR3 sequence: CASSSMTSAGTQYF. CDR3 DNA: TGTGCTAGCAGTTCCATGACATCTGCAGGGACCCAGTACTTC.

As concerns this clonotype: One end of the junction fails to match germline, which may point to a read error. This chain links TRBV10-3 with TRBJ1-1; 7 bases are shared with TRBD1. CDR1 and CDR2 from the germline V gene are ENHRY and SYGVKD. This CDR3 is 14 amino acids long. The CDR3 coding sequence is TGTGCCCTCAGCGAACAGGGGATGAACACTGAAGCTTTCTTT. It specifies CALSEQGMNTEAFF.

This clonotype has a handful of counts. The chain links TRBV3-1 to TRBJ2-2; possible D gene TRBD2, 6 bases. V was pared by 4 bases and J by 5 bases, with 11 bases between. Germline V lookup: CDR1 LGHDT, CDR2 YNNKEL (reference sequence). The CDR3 totals 14 residues. DNA of the CDR3: TGTGCCAGCAGCCGGCGGGACGGTACCGGGGAGCTGTTTTTT. Its translation is CASSRRDGTGELFF. The full variable domain, its missing parts supplied by reference TRBV3-1 and TRBJ2-2, is DTAVSQTPKYLVTQMGNDKSIKCEQNLGHDTMYWYKQDSKKFLKIMFSYNNKELIINETVPNRFSPKSPDKAHLNLHINSLELGDSAVYFCASSRRDGTGELFFGEGSRLTVL.

The genes are TRBV7-9 and TRBJ1-5; D is undetermined. This CDR3 has 15 residues. Germline values: CDR1 SEHNR, CDR2 FQNEAQ (reference sequence). Trimming took 1 base from V and 1 from J, leaving 8 bases between them. This CDR3 is CASSLGRSSNQPQHF. The CDR3 coding sequence is TGTGCCAGCAGCTTAGGTCGGTCGAGCAATCAGCCCCAGCATTTT.

This clonotype occurred a few times. V and J are TRBV28 and TRBJ1-5; D perhaps matches TRBD1 (5 bases). There are 15 residues in the CDR3. The germline V and J ends were trimmed by 8 bases and 2 bases, with 16 bases remaining between them. CDR1 is MDHEN, CDR2 SYDVKM, per germline. CDR3 coding DNA: TGTGCCAGCCTCGCCAGGGCGATAGGCAATCAGCCCCAGCATTTT. This gives the protein CASLARAIGNQPQHF.

The gene calls are TRBV7-2 and TRBJ2-7; 10 bases are a match to TRBD1. Germline V gene lookup returns CDR1 SGHTA and CDR2 FQGNSA. J gave up 5 bases and V 1 base, and 5 bases lay outside the gene matches. The CDR3 spans 15 residues. This CDR3 reads CASSLGTGGFDEQYF. As DNA, the CDR3 is TGTGCCAGCAGCTTAGGGACAGGGGGGTTTGACGAGCAGTACTTC. The entire variable domain, with the rest obtained from reference TRBV7-2 and TRBJ2-7, is as follows: GAGVSQSPSNKVTEKGKDVELRCDPISGHTALYWYRQSLGQGLEFLIYFQGNSAPDKSGLPSDRFSAERTGGSVSTLTIQRTQQEDSAVYLCASSLGTGGFDEQYFGPGTRLTVT.

This clonotype showed up just once. V is TRBV19 and J is TRBJ2-2, with D perhaps given as TRBD1 or TRBD2 (6 bases each). Germline CDR1 LNHDA, CDR2 SQIVND (reference sequence). V was trimmed by 3 bases and J by 1 base, leaving 21 bases between them. The CDR3 extends over 19 amino acids. The CDR3 sequence is CASSIGSGRAGQNTGELFF. In nucleotides, the CDR3 is TGTGCCAGTAGTATCGGATCGGGTCGCGCGGGACAGAACACCGGGGAGCTGTTTTTT.

The chain recombines TRBV6-1 with TRBJ1-4; D may be TRBD1 (5 bases). The V end lost 5 bases, the J end lost 7 bases, and 17 bases lay between the germline ends. CDR1 and CDR2 (germline): MNHNS, SASEGT. The CDR3 totals 15 residues. CDR3 amino acids: CASSYGDPNPEKLFF. DNA of the CDR3: TGTGCCAGCAGTTATGGGGACCCGAACCCTGAAAAACTGTTTTTT.

This clonotype was observed at least ten times. The V call is TRBV7-2, the J call TRBJ1-2; D gene uncertain. Germline V gives CDR1 SGHTA, CDR2 FQGNSA. CDR3 length: 12 residues. V shed 3 bases and J shed 8 bases, with 10 bases lying between them. The DNA for the CDR3 is TGTGCCAGCAGCTTTGGCGGTGGCGGCTACACCTTC. Translation gives CASSFGGGGYTF.

This clonotype was detected a few times. The chain links TRBV28 to TRBJ1-1, with TRBD1 as a possible D gene (6 bases). The V end was cut by 1 base, the J end by 5 bases, with 11 bases between. This CDR3 comprises 14 residues. The germline V gene has CDR1 MDHEN and CDR2 SYDVKM. Here the CDR3 reads CASSLFRGATEAFF. CDR3 nucleotide sequence: TGTGCCAGCAGTTTATTCAGGGGCGCGACTGAAGCTTTCTTT.

This clonotype was seen a handful of times. The gene calls are TRBV7-6 and TRBJ2-3; 7 positions match TRBD2. V trimming: 2 bases; J trimming: 6 bases; junction bases outside the gene matches: 5. Germline CDR1 SGHVS, CDR2 FNYEAQ. CDR3 length: 14 amino acids. CDR3: CASSLTLGGDTQYF. CDR3 bases: TGTGCCAGCAGCTTAACTCTGGGGGGGGATACGCAGTATTTT.

This clonotype was seen more than once but under ten times. This sequence joins TRBV10-3 and TRBJ2-7; possibly TRBD1 or TRBD2 for D (5 bases each). Trimming stripped 6 bases from V and 3 bases from J, with 12 bases between. The CDR3 length is 13 residues. The germline V gene encodes CDR1 ENHRY and CDR2 SYGVKD. The CDR3 DNA sequence: TGTGCCATCAGCCGGGACGGATTCTACGAGCAGTACTTC. It specifies CAISRDGFYEQYF.

This chain connects TRBV6-5 to TRBJ1-5; 9 bases are a match to TRBD1. This CDR3 spans 15 amino acids. Germline lookup yields CDR1 MNHEY and CDR2 SVGAGI. V gave up 6 bases and J gave up 7 bases; unmatched junction bases: 10. CDR3 residues: CASRQTGTGYQPQHF. For the CDR3, the DNA is TGTGCCAGCAGGCAAACCGGGACAGGGTACCAGCCCCAGCATTTT.